The 25 T cell receptor beta chains presented below share a single source sample, sequenced in a study of blood T cell repertoires in COVID-19. Profiled with immunoSEQ multiplex PCR; TCRdb holds only in-frame clones, not every one. Of about 190,000 clones listed, roughly 87% were seen once; the top ten hold 7.8%. The sample taken for sequencing was peripheral blood. These receptors were collected from a woman aged 55-69 years with COVID-19, enrolled during active disease.

This chain links TRBV5-8 with TRBJ2-5; TRBD2 is a possible D gene (6 bases). In germline, CDR1 is SGHTS, CDR2 YDEGEE. The CDR3 runs to 16 residues. Trimming left V 0 bases short and J 1 base short, with 13 bases between. CDR3 in amino acids: CASSLGRGSSQETQYF. CDR3 bases: TGTGCCAGCAGCTTGGGACGGGGGTCCTCCCAAGAGACCCAGTACTTC.

This rearrangement joins TRBV3-1 (or the pseudogene TRBV3-2) to TRBJ1-5; a weak D match, TRBD1 (5 bases). The CDR3 consists of 15 residues. V lost 0 bases and J lost 6, with 12 bases in between. Germline CDR1 is LGHDT and CDR2 is YNNKEL (reference sequence). The CDR3, as DNA: TGTGCCAGCAGCCAAGATACCAGGGAGGCTCAGCCCCAGCATTTT. The encoded protein is CASSQDTREAQPQHF.

The chain joins TRBV19 to TRBJ1-5; 9 bases line up with TRBD1. V shed 7 bases, J shed 6 bases, and the junction held 7 bases outside the gene matches. The germline V gene has CDR1 LNHDA and CDR2 SQIVND (reference sequence). CDR3 length: 14 amino acids. The CDR3 loop is CASNKQGAGQPQHF. The CDR3 DNA is TGTGCCAGTAACAAACAGGGGGCGGGTCAGCCCCAGCATTTT.

This sequence joins TRBV5-1 and TRBJ2-5; 9 bases are a match to TRBD2. Trimming cost V 0 bases and J 1 base; bases outside gene matches: 7. Per germline, CDR1 SGHRS and CDR2 YFSETQ. The CDR3 runs 17 residues. CDR3 sequence: CASSLGPSGAIQETQYF. CDR3 sequence (DNA): TGCGCCAGCAGCTTGGGTCCTAGCGGGGCGATCCAAGAGACCCAGTACTTC.

This clone has a handful of counts. The chain links TRBV19 to TRBJ1-1; D gene uncertain. The CDR3 covers 14 residues. The ends were cut back, 2 bases at V and 0 bases at J, with 7 bases in the middle. Germline values: CDR1 LNHDA, CDR2 SQIVND (reference sequence). The CDR3 DNA reads as TGTGCCAGTAGTATATTCAGGCTGAACACTGAAGCTTTCTTT. Translated, it gives CASSIFRLNTEAFF.

The rearrangement links TRBV29-1 to TRBJ2-5, with no clear D. Germline V gives CDR1 SQVTM, CDR2 ANQGSEA. V was cut by 1 base and J by 5 bases, with 11 bases left in between. The CDR3 runs to 13 residues. CDR3 nucleotides: TGCAGCGTTGAAGTCGGTCTCGGGGAGACCCAGTACTTC. Residues: CSVEVGLGETQYF.

The V and J genes are TRBV29-1 and TRBJ2-2; D possibly corresponds to TRBD2 (6 bases). Germline V gene sequence: CDR1 SQVTM, CDR2 ANQGSEA. Trimming removed 6 bases from V and 3 bases from J, with 14 bases in between. This CDR3 spans 14 amino acids. CDR3 DNA: TGCAGCGTGGGGAGGCAGGGTTACACCGGGGAGCTGTTTTTT. Its protein is CSVGRQGYTGELFF.

The chain carries TRBV15 and TRBJ2-3; 10 bases are a match to TRBD1. Germline V gene lookup returns CDR1 LNHNV and CDR2 YYDKDF (reference sequence). This CDR3 has 13 amino acids. V gave up 6 bases and J gave up 9 bases; unmatched junction bases: 6. Here the CDR3 reads CATRGQGSPTQYF. The CDR3 coding sequence is TGTGCCACCAGGGGACAGGGGTCGCCCACGCAGTATTTT.

As for this clone: Because the CDR3's place on the DNA is in doubt, the DNA is left out and the CDR3 is given as listed by TCRdb. The rearrangement uses TRBV2 and TRBJ1-2. Germline assignment: CDR1 SNHLY and CDR2 FYNNEI. The CDR3 comprises 13 residues, both ends counted. The CDR3: CASSVGPGYGYTF.

In the case of this clone: Other nucleotide sequences from this sample produce the same CDR3. The V call is TRBV20-1, the J call TRBJ1-5; D is uncertain. V was trimmed by 3 bases and J by 6 bases, leaving 6 bases between them. Germline loops: CDR1 DFQATT, CDR2 SNEGSKA (reference sequence). This CDR3 has 11 residues. The CDR3 nucleotides read TGCAGTGCTAGGGCGGGTCAGCCCCAGCATTTT. It specifies CSARAGQPQHF.

The V gene is TRBV25-1, the J gene TRBJ1-2; D uncertain. Germline CDR1 reads MGHDK; CDR2 reads SYGVNS. The V end lost 0 bases, the J end lost 8 bases, and 19 bases lay between the germline ends. This CDR3 is built from 16 residues. CDR3 sequence reads: CASSEYSLGATNGYTF. The DNA for the CDR3 is TGTGCCAGCAGTGAATATTCTCTCGGAGCCACAAACGGCTACACCTTC.

V and J are TRBV24-1 and TRBJ2-3; 16 bases align to TRBD2. Germline V gene data show CDR1 as KGHDR and CDR2 as SFDVKD. The V gene end was trimmed by 9 bases and the J gene end by 4 bases; junction bases not matched to a gene: 6. The length of the CDR3 is 16 residues. CDR3 coding DNA: TGTGCCACCGGCGGGACTAGCGGGGGGGCCCCAGATACGCAGTATTTT. This sequence encodes CATGGTSGGAPDTQYF.

The rearrangement links TRBV5-1 to TRBJ2-3, with 15 bases identical to TRBD2. The germline gives CDR1 SGHRS, CDR2 YFSETQ. The CDR3 spans 21 residues. The trim removed 4 bases at V and 1 base at J, leaving 16 bases unmatched. The CDR3 loop reads CASSLGLWTSGRAGGTDTQYF. The DNA of the CDR3 is TGCGCCAGCAGCCTCGGACTTTGGACTAGCGGGAGGGCCGGTGGCACAGATACGCAGTATTTT.

This chain joins TRBV6-5 and TRBJ1-2; no reliable D call. The CDR3 extends over 14 amino acids. The V gene's germline CDR1 is MNHEY and CDR2 SVGAGI. The V and J ends lost 2 bases and 3 bases respectively, with 10 bases between them. The CDR3 DNA sequence: TGTGCCAGCAGTTACGGAGGCAGCCACTATGGCTACACCTTC. Encoded protein: CASSYGGSHYGYTF.

A remark on this clone: Other DNA variants within this sample encode the same CDR3. The chain is built from TRBV11-1 and TRBJ2-5; TRBD1 is a possible D gene (5 bases). The CDR3 length is 14 residues. V dropped 5 bases and J dropped 1 base, with 11 bases sitting between them. Germline CDR1 reads SGHAT; CDR2 reads FQDESV (reference sequence). CDR3 sequence: CASSPRQPQETQYF. The CDR3 DNA reads TGTGCCAGCAGCCCCAGACAGCCCCAAGAGACCCAGTACTTC. Variable domain in full (rest from reference TRBV11-1 and TRBJ2-5): EAEVAQSPRYKITEKSQAVAFWCDPISGHATLYWYRQILGQGPELLVQFQDESVVDDSQLPKDRFSAERLKGVDSTLKIQPAELGDSAMYLCASSPRQPQETQYFGPGTRLLVL.

The chain links TRBV3-1 (or the pseudogene TRBV3-2) to TRBJ1-2; D is ambiguous. CDR3 size: 15 residues. Germline assignment: CDR1 LGHDT and CDR2 YNNKEL (reference sequence). V lost 1 base to trimming and J lost 5 bases, with 14 bases between them. The CDR3 DNA is TGTGCCAGCAGCCAAGCTTCTGCCCGAGGGTATGGCTACACCTTC. Protein: CASSQASARGYGYTF.

This clone was counted between two and nine times. The chain recombines TRBV10-3 with TRBJ2-5; TRBD1 is a possible D gene (6 bases). Looked up from germline, CDR1 is ENHRY and CDR2 is SYGVKD. This CDR3 is built from 16 residues. The V and J ends lost 0 bases and 1 base respectively, with 12 bases between them. In DNA, the CDR3 is TGTGCCATCAGTGAGTCAAGCAGGGGCTCCCAAGAGACCCAGTACTTC. Translation gives CAISESSRGSQETQYF.

The V call is TRBV3-1 (or the pseudogene TRBV3-2), the J call TRBJ2-1, with 11 bases identical to TRBD2. In germline, CDR1 is LGHDT, CDR2 YNNKEL (reference sequence). J was trimmed by 2 bases and V by 3 bases; bases with no gene match: 12. The CDR3 is 19 residues long. The CDR3 DNA reads as TGTGCCAGCAGCCAGGCCCCAACTAGCGGGAGTCTTACCTACAATGAGCAGTTCTTC. It is translated as CASSQAPTSGSLTYNEQFF.

The chain links TRBV5-4 to TRBJ2-2; 11 nucleotides match TRBD1. Germline V CDR1 and CDR2: SGHNT, YYREEE (reference sequence). The V segment lost 0 bases and the J segment 4 bases; nucleotides outside the gene matches: 2. CDR3 length: 16 residues. The CDR3 loop is CASSLAGTGGTGELFF. In DNA form, the CDR3 reads TGTGCCAGCAGCTTGGCCGGGACAGGGGGCACCGGGGAGCTGTTTTTT.

The sample holds a few counts of this clone. The V call is TRBV18, the J call TRBJ1-1, with 7 positions matching TRBD1. Germline V lookup: CDR1 KGHSH, CDR2 LQKENI. V was pared by 2 bases and J by 1 base, with 4 bases of the junction left unmatched. This CDR3 region has 15 residues. The CDR3 region has the DNA TGTGCCAGCTCACCAGGACAGGCACCGAACACTGAAGCTTTCTTT. It is translated as CASSPGQAPNTEAFF.

The V and J genes are TRBV9 and TRBJ1-1; 8 bases fit TRBD1. The CDR3 sequence is 16 residues long. J was trimmed by 3 bases and V by 3 bases; bases with no gene match: 10. Germline CDR1 SGDLS, CDR2 YYNGEE. CDR3 sequence: CASSEPSGGVDTEAFF. The CDR3 coding sequence is TGTGCCAGCAGCGAACCTTCAGGGGGCGTGGACACTGAAGCTTTCTTT. The full variable domain, completed using reference TRBV9 and TRBJ1-1, is DSGVTQTPKHLITATGQRVTLRCSPRSGDLSVYWYQQSLDQGLQFLIQYYNGEERAKGNILERFSAQQFPDLHSELNLSSLELGDSALYFCASSEPSGGVDTEAFFGQGTRLTVV.

The chain couples TRBV7-2 to TRBJ2-5; D not resolved. The length of the CDR3 is 13 residues. Trimming removed 5 bases from V and 1 base from J, with 8 bases in between. Germline CDR1 and CDR2: SGHTA and FQGNSA. CDR3 region: CASSPRFQETQYF. The CDR3 bases are TGTGCCAGCAGCCCCAGGTTCCAAGAGACCCAGTACTTC.

J is TRBJ2-1 and V is TRBV27; 10 positions agree with TRBD2. The V gene's germline CDR1 is MNHEY and CDR2 SMNVEV (reference sequence). CDR3 size: 16 residues. The V segment lost 3 bases and the J segment 6 bases; nucleotides outside the gene matches: 8. For the CDR3, the DNA is TGTGCCAGCAGTTTGACGCTAGCGGGAGTTGGCAATGAGCAGTTCTTC. This codes for CASSLTLAGVGNEQFF.

J is TRBJ1-1 and V is TRBV5-6; 7 bases are shared with TRBD1. There are 15 residues in the CDR3. V was clipped by 1 base and J by 1 base; unmatched bases: 4. In germline, CDR1 is SGHDT, CDR2 YYEEEE. CDR3 sequence: CASSLRDRQNTEAFF. The CDR3 region has the DNA TGTGCCAGCAGCTTGAGGGACAGACAGAACACTGAAGCTTTCTTT.

The chain recombines TRBV4-1 with TRBJ1-6; tentative D call: TRBD1 (5 bases). Deletions cut 0 bases from V and 3 bases from J, with 9 bases between. CDR3 length equals 16 residues. CDR1 MGHRA and CDR2 YSYEKL come from the germline V gene. This CDR3 reads CASSQDKGNYNSPLHF. CDR3 coding DNA: TGCGCCAGCAGCCAAGATAAGGGGAACTATAATTCACCCCTCCACTTT.